The 19 T cell receptor beta chains below come from one sample, sequenced in a study of blood T cell repertoires in COVID-19. Clones were read by immunoSEQ multiplex PCR, and TCRdb kept only the in-frame ones, dropping some. The sample holds some 260,000 clones; more than 65% are singletons and the top ten take roughly 3%. Sequencing was carried out using peripheral blood. These receptors originate from a woman under 30 with acute or convalescent COVID-19.

J is TRBJ2-1 and V is TRBV5-4; tentatively, D is TRBD2 (6 bases). CDR1 and CDR2 (germline): SGHNT, YYREEE (reference sequence). The CDR3 runs 15 residues. V was pared by 3 bases and J by 3 bases, with 13 bases between. The CDR3 coding sequence is TGTGCCAGCAGCTGGGACTCGAAAGGCTACAATGAGCAGTTCTTC. Its translation is CASSWDSKGYNEQFF.

J is TRBJ1-1 and V is TRBV7-2, with TRBD1 matching over 11 bases. The V segment lost 5 bases and the J segment 3 bases; nucleotides outside the gene matches: 14. Per the germline V gene, CDR1 is SGHTA and CDR2 is FQGNSA. The CDR3 totals 18 residues. The CDR3 DNA reads TGTGCCAGCAGCCCGAGGGGGACAGGGGGGGCTGAGGACACTGAAGCTTTCTTT. Amino acids: CASSPRGTGGAEDTEAFF.

This clone was found many times. The gene calls are TRBV10-3 and TRBJ1-2; 7 bases match TRBD1. Germline assignment: CDR1 ENHRY and CDR2 SYGVKD. Trimming removed 1 base from V and 4 bases from J; junction bases left unmatched: 9. The CDR3 covers 16 residues. In nucleotides, the CDR3 is TGTGCCATCAGTGAGTACCCTCAAGACAGGGCCTATGGCTACACCTTC. It translates to CAISEYPQDRAYGYTF.

The genes are TRBV6-5 and TRBJ1-3; possible D gene TRBD1, 5 bases. Germline V gives CDR1 MNHEY, CDR2 SVGAGI. The CDR3 runs to 15 residues. Trimming took 7 bases from V and 1 from J, leaving 14 bases between them. CDR3 in amino acids: CASTRQSLSGNTIYF. CDR3 bases: TGTGCCAGCACAAGACAGTCCCTATCTGGAAACACCATATATTTT.

The V and J genes are TRBV7-9 and TRBJ2-7; no definite D call. With 4 bases removed from V and 2 bases from J, the gap between germline ends came to 9 bases. Per germline, CDR1 SEHNR and CDR2 FQNEAQ (reference sequence). CDR3 size: 13 residues. This CDR3 is CASSSTETYEQYF. CDR3 bases: TGTGCCAGCAGCTCAACCGAGACCTACGAGCAGTACTTC.

The chain uses TRBV28 and TRBJ2-4; 8 bases line up with TRBD2. V was pared by 5 bases and J by 7 bases, with 16 bases of the junction left unmatched. Germline V CDR1 and CDR2: MDHEN, SYDVKM. CDR3 size: 17 residues. The CDR3 DNA reads as TGTGCCAGCAGTCAACCAACTAGCGGACAGATGGGGAACATTCAGTACTTC. This sequence encodes CASSQPTSGQMGNIQYF.

This clone came up many times. The chain recombines TRBV7-9 with TRBJ2-3, with D possibly matching TRBD2 (5 bases). Between the trimmed V and J ends, which lost 4 bases and 0 bases, there was a span of 17 bases. The germline CDR1 and CDR2 sequences are SEHNR and FQNEAQ (reference sequence). The CDR3 is made up of 17 amino acids. The CDR3 region has the DNA TGTGCCAGCAGCTCCCTAGCCAGCGGCGCTAGCACAGATACGCAGTATTTT. This encodes CASSSLASGASTDTQYF. Drawing the rest from reference TRBV7-9 and TRBJ2-3, the complete variable domain is DTGVSQNPRHKITKRGQNVTFRCDPISEHNRLYWYRQTLGQGPEFLTYFQNEAQLEKSRLLSDRFSAERPKGSFSTLEIQRTEQGDSAMYLCASSSLASGASTDTQYFGPGTRLTVL.

CDR3 sequence (DNA): TGTGCCAGCAGCTACTCCCTGTTTGAGCAGTTCTTC. Translation gives CASSYSLFEQFF. This chain joins TRBV28 and TRBJ2-1; D is unresolved. CDR1 and CDR2 (germline): MDHEN, SYDVKM. The V and J ends lost 6 bases and 9 bases respectively, with 12 bases between them. CDR3 length equals 12 residues.

The J gene is TRBJ2-3, the V gene TRBV12-5; 8 nucleotides agree with TRBD1. Germline V CDR1 and CDR2: LGHNT, FRNRAP. Germline trimming cut 6 bases from V and 3 bases from J; bases unmatched to any gene: 8. CDR3 length: 15 amino acids. In nucleotides, the CDR3 is TGTGCTAGTGGGCGGGTCACAGGGGGAACAGATACGCAGTATTTT. The encoded protein is CASGRVTGGTDTQYF.

The chain joins TRBV5-6 to TRBJ1-1; D perhaps matches TRBD1 (5 bases). V was cut by 4 bases and J by 2 bases, with 12 bases left in between. The germline V gene has CDR1 SGHDT and CDR2 YYEEEE. The CDR3 sequence is 14 residues long. CDR3 DNA: TGTGCCAGCAGCGGAATGACAGAAAACACTGAAGCTTTCTTT. Amino acids: CASSGMTENTEAFF. Supplemented by reference TRBV5-6 and TRBJ1-1, the full variable domain reads DAGVTQSPTHLIKTRGQQVTLRCSPKSGHDTVSWYQQALGQGPQFIFQYYEEEERQRGNFPDRFSGHQFPNYSSELNVNALLLGDSALYLCASSGMTENTEAFFGQGTRLTVV.

This clone appeared a few times. The chain links TRBV7-3 to TRBJ2-2; no definite D call. V lost 1 base and J lost 5, with 5 bases in between. The CDR3 has 13 residues. Germline loops: CDR1 SGHTA, CDR2 FQGTGA. DNA for the CDR3: TGTGCCAGCAGCTTAAAGGAGACCGGGGAGCTGTTTTTT. It yields the protein CASSLKETGELFF.

The chain couples TRBV10-3 to TRBJ2-5; D possibly corresponds to TRBD1 (6 bases). V lost 10 bases and J 1 base, leaving 13 bases between the germline ends. This CDR3 has 13 amino acids. Germline values: CDR1 ENHRY, CDR2 SYGVKD. The CDR3 region is CATGGQLQETQYF. The CDR3 nucleotides are TGTGCCACGGGCGGACAGCTCCAAGAGACCCAGTACTTC.

V usage is TRBV2 and J usage is TRBJ1-3; 12 nucleotides match TRBD1. Germline V CDR1 and CDR2: SNHLY, FYNNEI. CDR3 length: 18 residues. Trimming removed 7 bases from V and 2 bases from J; junction bases left unmatched: 12. The CDR3 bases are TGTGCCAGCACCCGGGGGACAGGGGGCCTTAGGGCTGGAAACACCATATATTTT. It codes for CASTRGTGGLRAGNTIYF.

V usage is TRBV20-1 and J usage is TRBJ2-1, with 13 bases fitting TRBD2. The junction had 10 bases not matched to a gene; V was cut back by 3 bases and J by 2 bases. This CDR3 has 18 residues. Germline CDR1 DFQATT, CDR2 SNEGSKA (reference sequence). The CDR3 bases are TGCAGTGCTAGTGGGGGACTAGCGGGAAGTTCCCCCTACAATGAGCAGTTCTTC. Amino acid sequence: CSASGGLAGSSPYNEQFF.

This clone was recorded once. In DNA, the CDR3 is TGTGCCAGCAGTTTTTTAGCGGGAGCGGAGTCCCAAGAGACCCAGTACTTC. Amino acid sequence: CASSFLAGAESQETQYF. The V gene is TRBV27, the J gene TRBJ2-5; 9 positions match TRBD2. This CDR3 comprises 17 residues. CDR1 is MNHEY, CDR2 SMNVEV, per germline (reference sequence). V dropped 3 bases and J dropped 1; count of bases not matched to a gene: 9.

This chain links TRBV27 with TRBJ2-3; TRBD1 agrees at 9 bases. CDR1 and CDR2 (germline): MNHEY, SMNVEV (reference sequence). There are 16 residues in the CDR3. V was pared by 2 bases and J by 5 bases, with 8 bases of the junction left unmatched. The CDR3 DNA sequence: TGTGCCAGCAGTTTAAGAGGGGACAGGGTTGGAGATACGCAGTATTTT. This sequence encodes CASSLRGDRVGDTQYF.

V usage is TRBV7-6 and J usage is TRBJ2-3; TRBD2 is a possible D gene (5 bases). The CDR3 sequence is 16 residues long. V was clipped by 1 base and J by 0 bases, with 11 bases between them. Germline lookup yields CDR1 SGHVS and CDR2 FNYEAQ. CDR3 protein: CASSLEALASTDTQYF. CDR3 bases: TGTGCCAGCAGCTTAGAAGCTCTAGCCAGCACAGATACGCAGTATTTT.

V and J are TRBV7-9 and TRBJ2-7; TRBD1 matches at 10 bases. V lost 4 bases to trimming and J lost 4 bases; unmatched junction nucleotides: 4. Germline V gene data show CDR1 as SEHNR and CDR2 as FQNEAQ (reference sequence). The CDR3 consists of 14 residues. CDR3 sequence: CASSSGQGKYEQYF. The CDR3 DNA reads as TGTGCCAGCAGCTCGGGACAGGGGAAGTACGAGCAGTACTTC.

V gene TRBV2 combines with J gene TRBJ2-5; 11 bases line up with TRBD2. The CDR3 spans 14 residues. Looked up from germline, CDR1 is SNHLY and CDR2 is FYNNEI. The trim removed 7 bases at V and 3 bases at J, leaving 4 bases unmatched. CDR3 amino acids: CASIPGLAEETQYF. As DNA, the CDR3 is TGTGCCAGCATTCCGGGACTAGCGGAAGAGACCCAGTACTTC.